The source of this T cell receptor (beta chain) is a study of blood T cell repertoires in COVID-19 (dated by TCRdb to 2018 to 2021). With respect to the entire study: The collaborator samples originated in the United States, Italy and Spain and spanned the acute and convalescent phases of COVID-19. The material from the prospective study consisted of cDNA or gDNA derived from T cells, B-cell-depleted T cells, or PBMCs. Where available, HLA class I and class II types were obtained from metadata supplied by the sample provider rather than from assay-based typing. A de-identified subject ID, COVID-19 status, age in years and sex were almost always included in the sample metadata. Subjects who had been exposed to COVID-19, were actively infected with it, or had recovered from it provided the deeply sampled blood TCRbeta repertoires that made up the dataset. A freely available public database, intended as a resource for researchers studying the immune response to SARS-CoV-2, is where the repertoires were released. Samples came from the ongoing ImmuneRACE study (first 160 participants) plus 1,254 subjects from 6 global collaborators. What the work shows at the level of the full study, not this receptor alone: The quantity of clinical and demographic metadata differed by source and by participant and was supplied without curation.

TCRbeta CDR3 regions were amplified from genomic DNA using the immunoSEQ Assay, a bias-controlled multiplex PCR. The authors' pipeline ran thus. Within the assay, amplification of reference gene primers was used to estimate how many nucleated cells each sample contained. To quantify the absolute abundance of each unique TCRbeta CDR3 rearrangement, sequence reads were collapsed and filtered. For each sample, productive Simpson clonality was calculated by taking the square root of Simpson's diversity index across productive rearrangements. What TCRdb holds here is the immuneACCESS table cut down to in-frame rearrangements. Part of the clones is not present; checked against another copy, under half of the missing clones reflect an unresolved V gene, and the others are unexplained. D and trimming come from the DNA, and the V and J calls and clone size come from that table. This sample is represented by about 190,000 clones; roughly four fifths of them were singletons. The top ten constitute 13% to 15% of the sample.

The collaborating institutions used their own protocols to collect whole blood in K2EDTA tubes. For TCRbeta analysis, collaborators shipped samples in one of three forms: frozen whole blood, isolated PBMCs, or DNA extracted from either of those sample types. Taken from the germline V gene, the CDR1 and CDR2 loops are MNHNS and SASEGT. V loses 4 bases at its end and J loses 6 bases; junction bases beyond the gene matches: 10. Spanning cysteine to phenylalanine, the CDR3 consists of 16 amino acids. The sequence is cut down to CDR3 DNA, 48 bases in frame from base 1. Details on this clone: The antigen it recognizes is unknown. Nothing much larger sits one base from this clone, and base qualities are not available.

The sequence is built from TRBV6-1 and TRBJ1-5, with 9 bases in between that match TRBD1. This receptor was obtained from a man aged 25 to 40 with active or convalescent COVID-19. What was sequenced was peripheral blood. In nucleotides, the sequence is TGTGCCAGCAGTGCAACGACAGGGGGTAGGACTCAGCCCCAGCATTTT. Its protein is CASSATTGGRTQPQHF.